These T cell receptor beta chains were read from a single sample in a study of blood T cell repertoires in COVID-19. Measured with immunoSEQ multiplex PCR; TCRdb has only the in-frame clones, and not every one. The sample lists 100,000 to 150,000 clones, approximately 88% occurring once. Sequencing was done on a sample of peripheral blood. The receptor set was obtained from a man between 50 and 59 years old with acute or convalescent COVID-19. Both conserved end residues are trimmed from each CDR3. Part of the rows lack a size; the others show once, few, many or a class for expanded clones.

j_call clone_size v_call cdr3_aa
TRBJ1-4 few TRBV18 ASSPSTTNEKLF
TRBJ2-1 . TRBV7-2 ASSLSLTSGGVDEQF
TRBJ1-5 . TRBV27 ASRTLGQDPRLQH
TRBJ2-1 . TRBV27 ASKRASGNNEQF
TRBJ2-7 . TRBV5-1 ASSKGQGAYEQY
TRBJ2-1 . TRBV7-6 ASSPGPSGSWGEQF
TRBJ1-1 . TRBV4-1 ASSQNTGGSEAF
TRBJ1-1 . TRBV2 ASSPGQGENTEAF
TRBJ1-1 . TRBV5-8 ASSLNTGVIHTEAF
TRBJ2-2 . TRBV5-5 ASSPLQGTPGELF
TRBJ2-2 once TRBV5-1 ASSSRAGGINTGELF
TRBJ2-1 . TRBV11-2 ASSSGGGGPTTRNEQF
TRBJ1-1 . TRBV5-1 ASSLDPGEEAF
TRBJ1-5 . TRBV4-1 ASSQGAQGSAQH
TRBJ1-5 . TRBV5-5 ASQGYSNQPQH
TRBJ1-6 . TRBV27 ASSGQLNSPLH
TRBJ2-1 . TRBV3-1/TRBV3-2 ASSQDGLAGLYNEQF
TRBJ2-1 . TRBV7-2 ASSQGLAGAEQF
TRBJ1-4 few TRBV28 ASSLGPPGEKLF
TRBJ2-1 few TRBV4-1 ASSQSPRNEQF
TRBJ1-1 . TRBV5-1 ASSQLGGNTEAF
TRBJ1-1 . TRBV11-2 ASSLWALNTEAF
TRBJ1-1 . TRBV7-2 ATRGQGAGTEAF
TRBJ1-6 . TRBV28 ASFRPGWNSPLH
TRBJ1-1 few TRBV10-2 ATSQGADTEAF
TRBJ1-2 . TRBV6-1 ASSEALRETGNYGYT
TRBJ1-2 . TRBV5-4 ASSSPGGSDYGYT
TRBJ1-5 . TRBV2 ASTPEAGSNQPQH
TRBJ1-5 few TRBV28 AKSRGLHQPQH
TRBJ2-3 . TRBV7-2 ASSLGGTDTQY
TRBJ2-3 once TRBV10-3 AISQPQGTGIFAQY
TRBJ2-3 . TRBV5-1 ASSLSSTDTQY
TRBJ2-3 . TRBV2 ASTAGLAGTQY
TRBJ1-2 . TRBV20-1 SATGDGYT
TRBJ1-1 . TRBV28 ASRSPGQNMNTEAF
TRBJ1-2 . TRBV13 ASSLGGYWEPRYGYGYT
TRBJ2-2 . TRBV7-9 ASSPAGARGAGELF
TRBJ1-2 . TRBV5-1 ASSLQGQGPYGYT
TRBJ2-1 . TRBV2 ASRVLAVPGFGEQF
TRBJ2-2 few TRBV5-5 ASSRQTGNGEELF
TRBJ1-2 . TRBV9 ASSVEGQVSGYT
TRBJ2-1 . TRBV5-5 ASSLSAVNEQF
TRBJ1-1 . TRBV5-4 ASSPPGQGATEAF
TRBJ1-3 . TRBV30 AWSGIAGNTIY
TRBJ2-7 . TRBV11-2 ASSQEGSSRGEQY